A single sample is the source of the 15 T cell receptor beta chains below, sequenced in a study of monozygotic twins with inflammatory bowel disease. TCRdb reworked the 5' RACE reads into one entry per CDR3 protein, no DNA. This specimen shows 95,000 to 110,000 distinct CDR3 sequences; the ten leading clones hold more than 1.5%. The sequenced sample consisted of blood. Every receptor here comes from a human donor with ulcerative colitis or Crohn's disease, or a healthy co-twin of an affected twin (not recorded which).

The chain recombines TRBV2 with TRBJ1-5. The CDR3 spans 12 residues. Germline values: CDR1 SNHLY, CDR2 FYNNEI. The CDR3 loop is CASSERVQPQHF.

This chain connects TRBV4-3 to TRBJ2-3; no DNA is available, so the TRBD2 call from TCRdb remains unchecked. The CDR3 is 19 amino acids. Per germline, CDR1 LGHNA and CDR2 YSLEER. The CDR3 region is CASSQESSGRNGRSDTQYF.

V and J are TRBV28 and TRBJ2-1; lacking DNA, the TRBD1 call made by TCRdb goes unchecked. CDR3 size: 15 residues. Per germline, CDR1 MDHEN and CDR2 SYDVKM. The CDR3 loop reads CASSSDRILINEQFF.

V is TRBV3-1 and J is TRBJ2-7; TCRdb lists TRBD1, though no DNA is available to test this call. Germline values: CDR1 LGHDT, CDR2 YNNKEL (reference sequence). This CDR3 is 13 amino acids long. The CDR3: CASSQSRTEEQYF.

The chain links TRBV29-1 to TRBJ2-1; TCRdb designates TRBD2, a call that cannot be tested without DNA. The CDR3 is made up of 14 amino acids. Looked up from germline, CDR1 is SQVTM and CDR2 is ANQGSEA. CDR3: CSVRDTRSYNEQFF.

The CDR3 protein is CSVALGTGYEQYF. The chain employs TRBV29-1 and TRBJ2-7; no DNA is available, so the TRBD1 call from TCRdb remains unchecked. The CDR3 covers 13 residues. Looked up from germline, CDR1 is SQVTM and CDR2 is ANQGSEA.

The chain's CDR3 is CASSRDRVTAWEQYF. The chain couples TRBV14 to TRBJ2-7; the D call of TRBD1 rests on TCRdb alone, since no DNA is present to check it. CDR3 length: 15 amino acids. CDR1 SGHDN and CDR2 FVKESK come from the germline V gene.

The chain combines TRBV28 with TRBJ2-3; TCRdb lists TRBD1, though no DNA is available to test this call. The CDR3 has 16 residues. In germline, CDR1 is MDHEN, CDR2 SYDVKM. The CDR3 spells CASSFAVQVDTDTQYF.

The rearrangement links TRBV14 to TRBJ1-2; absent DNA, TCRdb's TRBD1 call cannot be checked. The CDR3 is made up of 17 amino acids. The germline V gene has CDR1 SGHDN and CDR2 FVKESK. The CDR3 spells CASSPPYGTGKRYGYTF.

The chain uses TRBV18 and TRBJ2-3. The CDR3 is made up of 16 amino acids. Germline V gene data show CDR1 as KGHSH and CDR2 as LQKENI. The chain's CDR3 is CASSPRQKTSTDTQYF.

The chain is built from TRBV29-1 and TRBJ2-7; TCRdb proposes TRBD1, but this gene call is untestable without DNA. CDR1 is SQVTM and CDR2 is ANQGSEA in the germline V gene. The CDR3 extends over 13 amino acids. CDR3 sequence reads: CSVRRGGSYEQYF.

V is TRBV18 and J is TRBJ1-4; TCRdb's assignment of TRBD1 cannot be checked, as there is no DNA. Germline CDR1 is KGHSH and CDR2 is LQKENI. The length of the CDR3 is 15 residues. CDR3 in amino acids: CASSPGAGVNEKLFF.

CDR3 region: CASSFSQKNTGELFF. The V gene is TRBV7-9, the J gene TRBJ2-2; lacking DNA, the TRBD2 call made by TCRdb goes unchecked. This CDR3 region has 15 residues. CDR1 and CDR2 (germline): SEHNR, FQNEAQ (reference sequence).

The chain has TRBV7-2 and TRBJ2-7; TCRdb calls TRBD1, which cannot be checked without DNA. Per germline, CDR1 SGHTA and CDR2 FQGNSA. The CDR3 covers 14 residues. The CDR3 loop reads CASSSDLYGYEQYF.

V usage is TRBV6-6 and J usage is TRBJ1-5. The germline CDR1 and CDR2 sequences are MNHNY and SVGAGI (reference sequence). CDR3 size: 12 residues. The CDR3 reads CASSSGSQPQHF.